Each of the 7 T cell receptor beta chains below was sequenced from the same sample in a study of blood T cell repertoires in COVID-19. Some clones are missing from TCRdb's copy, which holds only in-frame ones; the method was immunoSEQ multiplex PCR. The data contain tens of thousands of clones, roughly 85% of them singletons. Sequenced sample: peripheral blood. The source is a man younger than 40 with acute or convalescent COVID-19.

The chain has TRBV4-2 and TRBJ2-1, with D possibly TRBD2 on 6 matching bases. This CDR3 is 15 amino acids long. Germline V gives CDR1 LGHNA, CDR2 YNFKEQ. V was clipped by 3 bases and J by 7 bases, with 16 bases between them. Here the CDR3 reads CASSQALGTVNEQFF. CDR3 in DNA: TGTGCCAGCAGCCAGGCACTAGGGACTGTTAATGAGCAGTTCTTC.

This chain joins TRBV5-4 and TRBJ1-1; D not resolved. V dropped 0 bases and J dropped 3 bases, with 6 bases sitting between them. This CDR3 contains 13 residues. Per the germline V gene, CDR1 is SGHNT and CDR2 is YYREEE (reference sequence). Here the CDR3 reads CASSLEEDTEAFF. In DNA, the CDR3 is TGTGCCAGCAGCTTGGAGGAGGACACTGAAGCTTTCTTT.

The V call is TRBV15, the J call TRBJ1-4; no firm D call. The CDR3 is 15 amino acids. V was shortened by 1 base and J by 8 bases, with 14 bases between the two germline ends. Germline V gene data show CDR1 as LNHNV and CDR2 as YYDKDF (reference sequence). In DNA, the CDR3 is TGTGCCACCAGCAGAGGTGTCAGCGGAGGAGAAAAACTGTTTTTT. Its protein product is CATSRGVSGGEKLFF. Full variable domain (missing parts from reference TRBV15 and TRBJ1-4): DAMVIQNPRYQVTQFGKPVTLSCSQTLNHNVMYWYQQKSSQAPKLLFHYYDKDFNNEADTPDNFQSRRPNTSFCFLDIRSPGLGDTAMYLCATSRGVSGGEKLFFGSGTQLSVL.

This clone was seen only once. This rearrangement joins TRBV5-1 to TRBJ1-1; 12 nucleotides line up with TRBD1. Germline V lookup: CDR1 SGHRS, CDR2 YFSETQ. Trimming removed 4 bases from V and 4 bases from J; junction bases left unmatched: 5. This CDR3 region has 15 residues. CDR3 DNA sequence: TGCGCCAGCAGCCGGGACAGGGGGCCCGGCACTGAAGCTTTCTTT. It translates to CASSRDRGPGTEAFF. Full variable domain (missing parts from reference TRBV5-1 and TRBJ1-1): KAGVTQTPRYLIKTRGQQVTLSCSPISGHRSVSWYQQTPGQGLQFLFEYFSETQRNKGNFPGRFSGRQFSNSRSEMNVSTLELGDSALYLCASSRDRGPGTEAFFGQGTRLTVV.

This chain uses TRBV5-1 with TRBJ1-5; no definite D call. The CDR3 loop spans 14 amino acids. CDR1 is SGHRS and CDR2 is YFSETQ in the germline V gene. The V end lost 0 bases, the J end lost 5 bases, and 9 bases lay between the germline ends. The CDR3 protein is CASSLGAADQPQHF. For the CDR3, the DNA is TGCGCCAGCAGCTTGGGGGCAGCCGATCAGCCCCAGCATTTT.

This chain uses TRBV6-5 with TRBJ1-5; possibly TRBD1 for D (6 bases). Trimming shortened V by 6 bases and J by 7 bases, and 13 bases separated the two germline ends. The CDR3 loop spans 13 amino acids. The germline gives CDR1 MNHEY, CDR2 SVGAGI. CDR3 in DNA: TGTGCCAGCAGGGGGTCCAGGGGCCAGCCCCAGCATTTT. Its protein is CASRGSRGQPQHF.

This clone was detected only a few times. V and J are TRBV7-2 and TRBJ2-1; 9 bases fit TRBD2. The CDR3 totals 16 residues. The ends lost 4 bases at V and 8 bases at J; junction bases unmatched: 12. Germline V gene sequence: CDR1 SGHTA, CDR2 FQGNSA. CDR3 bases: TGTGCCAGCAGCTCGGGAGTGGGCGGGAGGGCTCATGAGCAGTTCTTC. Translation gives CASSSGVGGRAHEQFF.